This TCR beta chain was retrieved from a study of memory CD4+ T cells and cytomegalovirus serostatus. Single viable CD3+CD4+CD8-CD45RO+ cells were sorted as the memory CD4+ T cells. Produced via immunoSEQ multiplex PCR; TCRdb's table is partial and in-frame only. The data hold over 50,000 clones, with around 78% observed a single time. The germline V gene encodes CDR1 MNHEY and CDR2 SVGAGI. Deletions cut 6 bases from V and 5 bases from J, with 5 bases between. This CDR3 comprises 11 residues. Sequencing was performed on memory CD4+ T cells from blood. This TCR was recovered from an adult in good health and CMV-seronegative. The V gene is TRBV6-5, the J gene TRBJ2-4; possibly TRBD1 for D (5 bases). In nucleotides, the CDR3 is TGTGCCAGCAGGACAGAAAACATTCAGTACTTC. It yields the protein CASRTENIQYF.